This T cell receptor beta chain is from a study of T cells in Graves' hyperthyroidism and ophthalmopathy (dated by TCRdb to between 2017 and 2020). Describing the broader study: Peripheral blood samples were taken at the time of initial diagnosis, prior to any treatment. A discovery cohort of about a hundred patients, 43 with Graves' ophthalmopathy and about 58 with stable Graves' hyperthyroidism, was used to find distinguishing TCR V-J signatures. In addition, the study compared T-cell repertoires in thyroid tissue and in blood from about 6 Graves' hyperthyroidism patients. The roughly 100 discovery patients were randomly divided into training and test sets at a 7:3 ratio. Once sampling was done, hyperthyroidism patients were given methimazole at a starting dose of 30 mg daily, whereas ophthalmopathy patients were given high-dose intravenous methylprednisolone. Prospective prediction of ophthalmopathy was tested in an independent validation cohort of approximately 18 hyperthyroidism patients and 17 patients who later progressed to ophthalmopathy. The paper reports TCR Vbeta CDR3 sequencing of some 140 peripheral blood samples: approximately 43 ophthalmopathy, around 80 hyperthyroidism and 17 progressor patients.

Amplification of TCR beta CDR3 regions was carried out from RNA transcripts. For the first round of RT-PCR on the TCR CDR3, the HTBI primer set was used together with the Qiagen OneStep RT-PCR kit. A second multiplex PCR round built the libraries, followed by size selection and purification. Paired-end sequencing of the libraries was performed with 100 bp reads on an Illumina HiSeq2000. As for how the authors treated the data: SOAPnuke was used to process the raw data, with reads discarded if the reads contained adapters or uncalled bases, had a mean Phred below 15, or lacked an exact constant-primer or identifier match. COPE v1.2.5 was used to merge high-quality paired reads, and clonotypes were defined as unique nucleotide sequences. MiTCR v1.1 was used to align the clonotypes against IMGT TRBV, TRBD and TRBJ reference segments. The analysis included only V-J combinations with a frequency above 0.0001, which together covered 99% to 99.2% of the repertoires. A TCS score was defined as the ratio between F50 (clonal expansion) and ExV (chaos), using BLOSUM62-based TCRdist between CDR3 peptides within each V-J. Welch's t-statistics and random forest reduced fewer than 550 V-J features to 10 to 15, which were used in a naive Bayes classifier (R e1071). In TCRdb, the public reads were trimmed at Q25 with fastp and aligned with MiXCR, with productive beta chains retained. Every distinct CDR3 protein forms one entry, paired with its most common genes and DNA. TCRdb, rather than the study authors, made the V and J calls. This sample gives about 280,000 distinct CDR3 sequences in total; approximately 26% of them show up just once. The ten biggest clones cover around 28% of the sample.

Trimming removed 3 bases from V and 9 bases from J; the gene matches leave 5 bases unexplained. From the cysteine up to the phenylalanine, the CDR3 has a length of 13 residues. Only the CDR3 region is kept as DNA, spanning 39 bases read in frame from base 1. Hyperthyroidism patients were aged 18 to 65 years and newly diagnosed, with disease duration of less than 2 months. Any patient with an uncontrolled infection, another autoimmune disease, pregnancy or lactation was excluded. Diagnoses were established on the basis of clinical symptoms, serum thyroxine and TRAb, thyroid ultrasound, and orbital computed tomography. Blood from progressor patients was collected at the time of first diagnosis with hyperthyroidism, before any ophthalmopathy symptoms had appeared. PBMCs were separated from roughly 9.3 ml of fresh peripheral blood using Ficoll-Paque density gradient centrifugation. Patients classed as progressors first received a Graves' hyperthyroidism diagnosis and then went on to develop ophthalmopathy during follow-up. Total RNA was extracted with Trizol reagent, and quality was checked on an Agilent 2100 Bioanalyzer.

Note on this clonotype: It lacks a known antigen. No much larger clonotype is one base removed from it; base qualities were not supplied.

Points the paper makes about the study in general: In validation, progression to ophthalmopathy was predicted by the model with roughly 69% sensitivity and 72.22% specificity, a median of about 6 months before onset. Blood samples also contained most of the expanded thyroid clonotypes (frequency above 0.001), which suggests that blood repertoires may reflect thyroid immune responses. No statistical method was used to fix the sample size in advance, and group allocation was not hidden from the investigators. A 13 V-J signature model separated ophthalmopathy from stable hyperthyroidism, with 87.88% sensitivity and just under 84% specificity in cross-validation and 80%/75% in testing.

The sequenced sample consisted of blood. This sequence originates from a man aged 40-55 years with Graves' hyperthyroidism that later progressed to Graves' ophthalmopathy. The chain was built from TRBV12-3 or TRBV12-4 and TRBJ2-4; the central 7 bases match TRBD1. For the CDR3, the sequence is CASSLGQYAIQYF. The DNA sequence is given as TGTGCCAGCAGTTTGGGACAGTACGCCATTCAGTACTTC.